The sequence of this T cell receptor beta chain was determined in a study of identical twins. This clonotype has just a few counts. V lost 6 bases and J lost 6; bases outside the gene matches: 9. The germline V gene has CDR1 MDHEN and CDR2 SYDVKM. There are 14 residues in the CDR3. In TCRdb, the 5' RACE reads were re-called with MiXCR into one record per CDR3 protein. The sample lists some 1,700,000 distinct CDR3 sequences, around a third occurring once. The clonotype was recovered from a newborn girl in good health. The genes are TRBV28 and TRBJ1-2; 8 bases align to TRBD1. The sequenced sample was cord blood. The CDR3 region has the DNA TGTGCCAGCAGAACTCAGGGGGCTGGGAATGGCTACACCTTC. As protein: CASRTQGAGNGYTF.